The source of this T cell receptor (beta chain) is a study of blood T cell repertoires in COVID-19. The wider study: Whether acute or convalescent, the COVID-19 samples came from the United States, Italy and Spain.

The germline gives CDR1 MNHEY, CDR2 SVGAGI. Trimming removed 4 bases from V and 7 bases from J; junction bases left unmatched: 7. This CDR3 contains 14 residues. In the study's own analysis: Estimates of nucleated cell counts were drawn from the amplification of reference gene primers. The data were produced by immunoSEQ multiplex PCR, yet TCRdb's version contains in-frame clones alone and is incomplete. V and J calls and clone size are given by that table; D and trimming were obtained from the DNA. The sample consists of about 220,000 clones, around four fifths of them appearing once. This sequence originates from a woman aged 70-85 years with acute or convalescent COVID-19. The V gene is TRBV6-5, the J gene TRBJ2-1; 7 nucleotides match TRBD1. Sequenced: peripheral blood. CDR3 sequence (DNA): TGTGCCAGCAGTTTTGACAGGGTCGGAAATGAGCAGTTCTTC. Translation: CASSFDRVGNEQFF.